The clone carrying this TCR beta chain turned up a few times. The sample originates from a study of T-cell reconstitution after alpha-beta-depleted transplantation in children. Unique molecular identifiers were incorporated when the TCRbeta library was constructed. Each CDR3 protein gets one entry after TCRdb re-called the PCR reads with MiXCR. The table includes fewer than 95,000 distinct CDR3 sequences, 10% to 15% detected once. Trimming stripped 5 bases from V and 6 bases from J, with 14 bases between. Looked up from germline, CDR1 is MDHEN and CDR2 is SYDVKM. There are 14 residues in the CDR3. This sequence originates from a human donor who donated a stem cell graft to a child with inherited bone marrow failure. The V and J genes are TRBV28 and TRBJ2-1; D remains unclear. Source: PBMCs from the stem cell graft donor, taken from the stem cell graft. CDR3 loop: CASSVPIGRNEQFF. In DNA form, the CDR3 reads TGTGCCAGCAGTGTACCGATTGGACGCAATGAGCAGTTCTTC.